The 20 T cell receptor beta chains presented below share a single source sample, sequenced in a study of regulatory T cells in long-lasting Graves disease. The time point is: newly diagnosed GD, antithyroid drugs for less than 3 months. After RNA was extracted from PBMCs, the TCR library was made from it. Relying on iRepertoire HTBI primers and Arm-PCR of CDR3 regions, the team built TCR beta libraries. Via MiXCR, TCRdb re-called the multiplex PCR reads, giving one row per CDR3 protein. In the table there are a few hundred thousand distinct CDR3 sequences, about a sixth of which are singletons. These data were also filed under a second study, of T cells in Graves' hyperthyroidism and ophthalmopathy.

Here the sequenced sample was peripheral blood mononuclear cells (PBMCs), taken at new diagnosis, from a patient treated with antithyroid drugs. The receptor set was obtained from a man aged 40-49 years with Graves disease.

The V gene is TRBV28, the J gene TRBJ2-7; 7 bases fit TRBD2. The V and J ends lost 6 bases and 3 bases, in that order; junction bases with no gene match: 11. This CDR3 spans 15 amino acids. Germline CDR1 and CDR2: MDHEN and SYDVKM. The CDR3 reads CASSLYLAVHYEQYF. The CDR3 DNA follows: TGTGCCAGCAGCCTCTATCTAGCGGTCCACTACGAGCAGTACTTC.

This clonotype was seen many times. The chain links TRBV30 to TRBJ1-4; D call uncertain. CDR1 and CDR2 (germline): GTSNPN, SVGIG (reference sequence). Deletions cut 2 bases from V and 7 bases from J, with 11 bases between. The CDR3 totals 13 residues. The CDR3 sequence is CAWSRLGFEKLFF. The CDR3, as DNA: TGTGCCTGGAGTAGGCTGGGATTTGAAAAACTGTTTTTT.

This clonotype appeared many times. The chain uses TRBV27 and TRBJ2-4; 12 nucleotides match TRBD2. In germline, CDR1 is MNHEY, CDR2 SMNVEV (reference sequence). With V trimmed by 5 bases and J by 0 bases, 8 bases remained unmatched. The CDR3 is 18 residues long. The CDR3 loop reads CASSKRLAGALAKNIQYF. The CDR3 DNA follows: TGTGCCAGCAGTAAAAGACTAGCGGGGGCCCTAGCCAAAAACATTCAGTACTTC.

Points on this clonotype: One end of the junction varies from germline; a read error may be responsible. The chain carries TRBV7-9 and TRBJ2-7, with D hard to call. CDR3 length equals 15 residues. Germline values: CDR1 SEHNR, CDR2 FQNEAQ (reference sequence). The CDR3 DNA follows: TGCGCCAGCAGCCAAGATAGTAGGGAACCCTACGAGCAGTACTTC. This sequence encodes CASSQDSREPYEQYF. The full variable domain, in which reference TRBV7-9 and TRBJ2-7 provide the parts outside the CDR3, is DTGVSQNPRHKITKRGQNVTFRCDPISEHNRLYWYRQTLGQGPEFLTYFQNEAQLEKSRLLSDRFSAERPKGSFSTLEIQRTEQGDSAMYLCASSQDSREPYEQYFGPGTRLTVT.

The chain couples TRBV7-2 to TRBJ2-2; possible D gene TRBD2, 6 bases. The CDR3 has 15 residues. The germline V and J ends were trimmed by 6 bases and 4 bases, with 15 bases remaining between them. From germline, CDR1 is SGHTA and CDR2 FQGNSA. The CDR3 bases are TGTGCCAGCAGTCCCTACCGGGACTCCACCGGGGAGCTGTTTTTT. Protein: CASSPYRDSTGELFF. Drawing the rest from reference TRBV7-2 and TRBJ2-2, the complete variable domain is GAGVSQSPSNKVTEKGKDVELRCDPISGHTALYWYRQSLGQGLEFLIYFQGNSAPDKSGLPSDRFSAERTGGSVSTLTIQRTQQEDSAVYLCASSPYRDSTGELFFGEGSRLTVL.

This clonotype was observed a few times. One junction end disagrees with the germline gene, perhaps due to a read error. The chain recombines TRBV5-1 with TRBJ2-1, with a tentative D call TRBD2 (5 bases). Germline V gene lookup returns CDR1 SGHRS and CDR2 YFSETQ. The CDR3 spans 14 residues. As DNA, the CDR3 is TGCGCCAGCAGCTTGGAGGACTCCTACAATAAGCAGTTCTTC. It yields the protein CASSLEDSYNKQFF. The full variable domain, its missing parts supplied by reference TRBV5-1 and TRBJ2-1, is KAGVTQTPRYLIKTRGQQVTLSCSPISGHRSVSWYQQTPGQGLQFLFEYFSETQRNKGNFPGRFSGRQFSNSRSEMNVSTLELGDSALYLCASSLEDSYNKQFFGPGTRLTVL.

Details on this clonotype: This may be a read error: a much more frequent sequence differs by one nucleotide. V usage is TRBV5-5 and J usage is TRBJ2-1, with D tentatively TRBD1 (6 bases). Germline V gene data show CDR1 as SGHKS and CDR2 as YYEKEE (reference sequence). V was cut by 2 bases and J by 12 bases, with 15 bases left in between. The CDR3 is 13 residues long. CDR3 nucleotides: TGTGCCAGCAGCTTCTTTACAGGGTATGGGCAGTTCTTC. It encodes CASSFFTGYGQFF. Looking up the rest from reference TRBV5-5 and TRBJ2-1 gives the full variable domain: DAGVTQSPTHLIKTRGQQVTLRCSPISGHKSVSWYQQVLGQGPQFIFQYYEKEERGRGNFPDRFSARQFPNYSSELNVNALLLGDSALYLCASSFFTGYGQFFGPGTRLTVL.

This clonotype was counted a few times. The chain joins TRBV6-5 to TRBJ1-1, with 7 bases that match TRBD1. J lost 0 bases, V lost 0 bases, and 1 base had no gene match. The CDR3 is 15 amino acids. From germline, CDR1 is MNHEY and CDR2 SVGAGI. CDR3 sequence (DNA): TGTGCCAGCAGTTACTCGCAGGGGGTGAACACTGAAGCTTTCTTT. Protein: CASSYSQGVNTEAFF.

This clonotype was seen repeatedly, ten times or more. The V call is TRBV20-1, the J call TRBJ2-1; TRBD2 is a possible D gene (5 bases). Per the germline V gene, CDR1 is DFQATT and CDR2 is SNEGSKA (reference sequence). This CDR3 is built from 12 residues. The germline V and J ends were trimmed by 3 bases and 5 bases, with 8 bases remaining between them. The chain's CDR3 is CSASLAHNEQFF. In DNA form, the CDR3 reads TGCAGTGCTAGTCTAGCCCACAATGAGCAGTTCTTC.

This clonotype was observed at least ten times. This rearrangement joins TRBV2 to TRBJ1-5; tentatively, D is TRBD1 (5 bases). CDR3 length: 15 residues. The germline CDR1 and CDR2 sequences are SNHLY and FYNNEI. Deletions cut 8 bases from V and 0 bases from J, with 14 bases between. CDR3 nucleotide sequence: TGTGCCAGCTCTGGGGGAGGGGATAGCAATCAGCCCCAGCATTTT. It is translated as CASSGGGDSNQPQHF. Supplemented by reference TRBV2 and TRBJ1-5, the full variable domain reads EPEVTQTPSHQVTQMGQEVILRCVPISNHLYFYWYRQILGQKVEFLVSFYNNEISEKSEIFDDQFSVERPDGSNFTLKIRSTKLEDSAMYFCASSGGGDSNQPQHFGDGTRLSIL.

This clonotype was seen at least ten times. J is TRBJ1-1 and V is TRBV6-1, with no clear D. CDR3 length: 13 residues. Trimming stripped 2 bases from V and 8 bases from J, with 12 bases between. In germline, CDR1 is MNHNS, CDR2 SASEGT. The CDR3 region is CASSERRAAEAFF. In nucleotides, the CDR3 is TGTGCCAGCAGTGAAAGGAGGGCGGCCGAAGCTTTCTTT.

There are many counts of this clonotype. The gene calls are TRBV5-1 and TRBJ2-1; D not resolved. V was shortened by 4 bases and J by 8 bases, with 19 bases between the two germline ends. Per germline, CDR1 SGHRS and CDR2 YFSETQ. The CDR3 has 15 residues. CDR3 protein: CASSMGPWAGDEQFF. The CDR3 nucleotides read TGCGCCAGCAGCATGGGTCCCTGGGCCGGCGATGAGCAGTTCTTC.

Points on this clonotype: Since a much larger clone is just one base distant, this may be a read error. V usage is TRBV4-1 and J usage is TRBJ2-7; D is unclear. The CDR3 is made up of 16 amino acids. The germline gives CDR1 MGHRA, CDR2 YSYEKL. The CDR3 spells CASSQAVGISTYERYF. For the CDR3, the DNA is TGCGCCAGCAGCCAAGCCGTAGGCATAAGCACCTACGAGCGGTACTTC.

On this clonotype: This could be a read error, since a much larger clone is one nucleotide away. The chain recombines TRBV2 with TRBJ2-7; TRBD1 agrees at 12 bases. After removal of 7 bases from V and 7 bases from J, the junction contained 8 bases not matched to a gene. This CDR3 has 14 amino acids. The germline V gene encodes CDR1 SNHLY and CDR2 FYNNEI. CDR3 coding DNA: TGTGCCAGCACCGGGACAGGGGGCCGAAATGAGCAGTACTTC. This translates into CASTGTGGRNEQYF.

This clonotype was counted many times. The V gene is TRBV5-1, the J gene TRBJ1-3, with D tentatively TRBD1 (6 bases). In germline, CDR1 is SGHRS, CDR2 YFSETQ. The CDR3 loop spans 16 amino acids. V was cut by 0 bases and J by 4 bases, with 14 bases left in between. The CDR3 loop reads CASSLGPGVGGNTIYF. Written as DNA, the CDR3 is TGCGCCAGCAGCTTGGGACCAGGGGTTGGAGGAAACACCATATATTTT.

This clonotype has ten or more counts. This chain connects TRBV6-9 to TRBJ2-5; D is ambiguous. V was cut by 3 bases and J by 1 base, with 6 bases left in between. The CDR3 loop spans 13 amino acids. In germline, CDR1 is MNHGY, CDR2 SVAAGI. The CDR3 DNA reads TGTGCCAGCAGTTACCGGCTCCAAGAGACCCAGTACTTC. Protein sequence: CASSYRLQETQYF.

The gene calls are TRBV28 and TRBJ2-3; 7 bases agree with TRBD1. This CDR3 region has 13 residues. The germline V gene has CDR1 MDHEN and CDR2 SYDVKM. V dropped 4 bases and J dropped 6; count of bases not matched to a gene: 4. This CDR3 is CASSWGQYDTQYF. The CDR3 DNA reads as TGTGCCAGCAGTTGGGGACAGTACGATACGCAGTATTTT.

This clonotype was seen a few times. A far larger clone is a single base away, which makes a read error likely. V and J are TRBV5-5 and TRBJ2-1, with D maybe TRBD2 (5 bases). The length of the CDR3 is 14 residues. The V gene's germline CDR1 is SGHKS and CDR2 YYEKEE (reference sequence). In DNA, the CDR3 is TGTGCCAGCAGCCCCGCGGGTAATCGCAATGAGCAGTCCTTC. Amino acids: CASSPAGNRNEQSF.

The V and J genes are TRBV19 and TRBJ1-1, with 10 bases matching TRBD1. The germline CDR1 and CDR2 sequences are LNHDA and SQIVND (reference sequence). The CDR3 runs to 14 residues. V trimming: 7 bases; J trimming: 4 bases; junction bases outside the gene matches: 6. DNA for the CDR3: TGTGCCAGTACCCGGGACAGGGGTGGCACTGAAGCTTTCTTT. This sequence encodes CASTRDRGGTEAFF.

In its sample, this clonotype was seen many times. The CDR3 DNA reads TGTGCCAGCAGCTTAAGCCGGAGGGCCTACGAGCAGTACTTC. Residues: CASSLSRRAYEQYF. This chain joins TRBV7-8 and TRBJ2-7, with D possibly TRBD2 on 6 matching bases. The V and J ends lost 2 bases and 2 bases respectively, with 10 bases between them. This CDR3 has 14 amino acids. CDR1 and CDR2 from the germline V gene are SGHVS and FQNEAQ.